This T cell receptor (beta chain) emerged from a study of shared clonotypes between healthy human individuals. The length of the CDR3 is 15 residues. The ends were cut back, 5 bases at V and 1 base at J, with 14 bases in the middle. Germline V gene sequence: CDR1 SEHNR, CDR2 FQNEAQ (reference sequence). Samples underwent the assay at deep level. TCRdb's table, derived via immunoSEQ multiplex PCR, lists solely in-frame clones and lacks some. In the table there are roughly 2,300,000 clones, around 90% of which are singletons. The gene calls are TRBV7-9 and TRBJ1-1; no definite D call. The sample taken for sequencing was naive CD4+ T cells from PBMCs. Subset here: CD45RA+ positively selected. This receptor was obtained from a man aged 18 to 30 in good health. Some clones in this sample may be carry-over from other donors' samples. For the CDR3, the DNA is TGTGCCAGCAGCGCAAGTCCGCACCCGAACACTGAAGCTTTCTTT. Protein: CASSASPHPNTEAFF.